This T cell receptor beta chain was captured by sequencing in a study of siplizumab effects on memory and regulatory T cells. Findings of the study overall: Sequences below about 10^-5 frequency were poorly captured, limiting mapping of alloreactive clones. Naive T cell populations appeared to exhibit greater diversity than memory cells and appeared to be major alloresponse contributors. Alloreactive CD4+ clones that could be mapped were on average approximately 69% Treg-derived with siplizumab, against about 28% in controls.

Assay: immunoSEQ multiplex PCR; the TCRdb copy retains only in-frame clones and omits some. The table includes tens of thousands of clones, around 93% detected once. This CDR3 region has 13 residues. CDR1 is LGHNT and CDR2 is FRNRAP in the germline V gene. Trimming removed 4 bases at V and 5 bases at J, with 10 bases between. Worth noting for this clone: Its cognate antigen is unknown.

The source material was CD8+ T cells sorted from blood. The rearrangement joins TRBV12-5 to TRBJ2-3; possibly TRBD2 for D (6 bases). This clonotype was sampled from a human donor in good health. The DNA of the CDR3 is TGTGCTAGTGGTTCCGGGGGAGGAGATACGCAGTATTTT. Translation gives CASGSGGGDTQYF.